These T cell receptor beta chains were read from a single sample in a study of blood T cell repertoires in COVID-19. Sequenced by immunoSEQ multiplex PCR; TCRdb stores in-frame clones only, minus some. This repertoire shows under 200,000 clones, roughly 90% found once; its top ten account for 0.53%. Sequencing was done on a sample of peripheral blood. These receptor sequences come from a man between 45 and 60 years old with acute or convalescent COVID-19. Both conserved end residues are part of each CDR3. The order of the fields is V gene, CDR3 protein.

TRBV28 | CASTDRGPRTNEKLFF
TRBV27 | CASPRLARNKWRYIANQPQHF
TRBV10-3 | CAPPERAGAPRVTDTQYF
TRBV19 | CASSDTGTWAGNTIYF
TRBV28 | CASRYPLRNTIYF
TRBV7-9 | CASSYPGTGETYEQYF
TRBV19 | CASNPQGRSGANVLTF
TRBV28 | CASSKITARVGNSPLHF
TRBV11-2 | CASSFAGQGGETQYF
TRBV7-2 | CASSPAGDQPQHF
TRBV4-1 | CASSPTGGYGYTF
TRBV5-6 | CASSYTSGSVNEQFF
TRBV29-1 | CSVADRTDQPQHF
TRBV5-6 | CASSQWTGTYEQYF
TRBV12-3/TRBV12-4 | CASRQGGHGYTF
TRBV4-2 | CASTRDRSNSGNTIYF
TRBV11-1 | CASSLTGNRNSPLHF
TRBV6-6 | CASSHGTDYGLAAYEQYF
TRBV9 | CASSAGLAPSPRYEQYF
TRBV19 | CASHDRGWWRELHEQYF
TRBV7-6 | CASSLGTGGGSGANVLTF
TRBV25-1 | CASSARPGIRYF
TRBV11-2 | CASSLIGGSYEQYF
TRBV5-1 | CASSSRTSGQETQYF
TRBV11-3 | CASSLGQGAGDEQFF
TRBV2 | CASRVSLLNTGELFF
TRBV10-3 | CATSGTGEGNQPQHF
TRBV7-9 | CASSSPGLAGVYGEQFF
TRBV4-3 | CASSQDLVSTASGNTIYF
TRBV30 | CAWKWDSNTGELFF
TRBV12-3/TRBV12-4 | CASSFEYSGELFF
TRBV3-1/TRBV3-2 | CASSQSSGGLTGYTF
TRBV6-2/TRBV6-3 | CASSSSDRENTIYF
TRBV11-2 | CASTISGGHTGELFF
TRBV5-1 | CASSVSGSGTDTQYF
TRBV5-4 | CASSLEREGRGNEQFF
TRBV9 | CASSPRQDDSRGYTF
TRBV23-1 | CASTPRDRSSNQPQHF
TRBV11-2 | CASRKDTNNYGYTF
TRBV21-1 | CASSKSSKNWTSGSTGELFF
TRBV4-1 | CASSQDWNSGGYNQPQHF
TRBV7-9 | CASIRDSSLYGYTF
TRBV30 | CAWTTGDRNTIYF
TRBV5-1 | CASSLGWDRDTYNEQFF